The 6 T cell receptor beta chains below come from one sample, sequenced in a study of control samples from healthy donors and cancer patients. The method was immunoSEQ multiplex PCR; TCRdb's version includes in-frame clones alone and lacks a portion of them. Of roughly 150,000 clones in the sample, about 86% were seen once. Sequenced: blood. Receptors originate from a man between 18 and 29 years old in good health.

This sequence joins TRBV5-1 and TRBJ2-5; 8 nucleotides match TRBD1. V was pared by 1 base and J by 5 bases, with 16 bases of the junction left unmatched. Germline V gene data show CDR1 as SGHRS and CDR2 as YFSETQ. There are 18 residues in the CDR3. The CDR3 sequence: CASSLRWTGWAQLETQYF. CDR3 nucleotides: TGCGCCAGCAGCTTGCGGTGGACAGGGTGGGCTCAGTTGGAGACCCAGTACTTC.

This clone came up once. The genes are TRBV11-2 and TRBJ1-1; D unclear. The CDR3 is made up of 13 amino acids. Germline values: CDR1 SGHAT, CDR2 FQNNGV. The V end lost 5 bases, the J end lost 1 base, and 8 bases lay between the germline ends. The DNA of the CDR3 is TGTGCCAGCAGCCCCCCCCCGAACACTGAAGCTTTCTTT. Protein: CASSPPPNTEAFF.

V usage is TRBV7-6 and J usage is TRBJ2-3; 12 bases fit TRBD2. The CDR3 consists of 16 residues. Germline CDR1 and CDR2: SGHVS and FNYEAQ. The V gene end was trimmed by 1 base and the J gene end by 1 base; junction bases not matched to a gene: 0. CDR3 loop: CASSLGTSGGTDTQYF. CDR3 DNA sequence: TGTGCCAGCAGCTTAGGGACTAGCGGGGGCACAGATACGCAGTATTTT. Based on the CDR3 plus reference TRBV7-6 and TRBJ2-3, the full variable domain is GAGVSQSPRYKVTKRGQDVALRCDPISGHVSLYWYRQALGQGPEFLTYFNYEAQQDKSGLPNDRFSAERPEGSISTLTIQRTEQRDSAMYRCASSLGTSGGTDTQYFGPGTRLTVL.

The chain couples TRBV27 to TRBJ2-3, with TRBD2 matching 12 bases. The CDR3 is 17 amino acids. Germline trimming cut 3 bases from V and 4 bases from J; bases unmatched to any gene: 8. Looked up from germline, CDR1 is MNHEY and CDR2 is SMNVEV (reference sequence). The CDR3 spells CASSFMSSGGAADTQYF. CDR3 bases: TGTGCCAGCAGTTTTATGTCTAGCGGGGGGGCCGCAGATACGCAGTATTTT.

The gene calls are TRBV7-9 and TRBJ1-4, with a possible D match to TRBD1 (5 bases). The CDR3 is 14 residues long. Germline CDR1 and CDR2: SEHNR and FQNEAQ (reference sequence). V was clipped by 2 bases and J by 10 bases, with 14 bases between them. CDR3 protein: CASSLRNSGGKLFF. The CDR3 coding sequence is TGTGCCAGCAGCTTACGGAATTCGGGGGGAAAACTGTTTTTT.

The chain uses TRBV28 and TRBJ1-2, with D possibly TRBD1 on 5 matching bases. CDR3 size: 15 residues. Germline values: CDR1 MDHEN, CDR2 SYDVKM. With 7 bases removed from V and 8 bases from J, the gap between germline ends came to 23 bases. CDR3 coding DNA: TGTGCCAGCATTCAAGCACAGGTCGGGGGAGTCGGCTACACCTTC. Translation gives CASIQAQVGGVGYTF.